The sequence of this T cell receptor (beta chain) was determined in a study of blood T cell repertoires in COVID-19 (dated by TCRdb to the early 2020s). Concerning the study at large: The collaborator samples originated in the United States, Italy and Spain and spanned the acute and convalescent phases of COVID-19. The dataset comprised deeply sampled blood TCRbeta repertoires from subjects exposed to, actively infected with, or recovered from COVID-19. Sample metadata almost always included a de-identified subject ID, COVID-19 status, age in years and sex. The samples were drawn from the first 160 participants of the ongoing ImmuneRACE study and from about 1,200 subjects provided by 6 global collaborators. The repertoires were released in a freely available public database intended as a resource for research on the immune response to SARS-CoV-2. The prospective study material was composed of cDNA or gDNA derived from T cells, B-cell-depleted T cells, or PBMCs. Where available, HLA class I and class II types were taken from metadata supplied by the sample provider and were not determined by assay-based typing.

Participants in the prospective study were enrolled through a virtual design, were aged about 18 to 100 years, and lived in 24 United States geographic areas. In the prospective study, participants were assigned to cohorts based on the clinical history participants reported in a screening survey and a study questionnaire. ImmuneRACE Cohort 3 recovered participants were defined by two consecutive negative NP/OP PCR tests, healthcare professional clearance, or symptom resolution. Each participant in the prospective study had whole blood, serum and a nasopharyngeal or oropharyngeal swab collected by mobile phlebotomists. Prospective study participants could optionally give additional blood draws and questionnaires over an approximately 2-month period. Prospective study blood samples were shipped either frozen or at room temperature before DNA extraction. The immunoSEQ Assay, a bias-controlled multiplex PCR, was used to amplify TCRbeta CDR3 regions from genomic DNA. In the original analysis: Within the assay, amplification of reference gene primers was used to estimate how many nucleated cells each sample contained. To quantify the absolute abundance of each unique TCRbeta CDR3 rearrangement, sequence reads were collapsed and filtered. For each sample, productive Simpson clonality was calculated by taking the square root of Simpson's diversity index across productive rearrangements. Sourced from immuneACCESS, this table was stored by TCRdb with only in-frame sequences that have V and J called. A share of the clones is absent; for the studies checked, an unresolved V gene accounts for under half, and the remainder has no known explanation. D and trimming come from the DNA, and the V and J calls and clone size come from that table. In all, the sample holds about 300,000 clones, and just over 85% of those were seen once. Around 4% of the sample goes to the ten largest clones.

Findings and caveats that apply to the study as a whole: Clinical and demographic metadata were provided uncurated, with the amount varying by source and participant.

With respect to this clone: Its antigen specificity is not known. No base quality values were provided; no much bigger clone lies one nucleotide off.

V sheds 0 bases and J sheds 6 bases, leaving 12 bases between their ends. Per the germline V gene, SGHRS is the CDR1 and YFSETQ is the CDR2. Spanning cysteine to phenylalanine, the CDR3 consists of 15 amino acids. Only CDR3 DNA remains: 45 bases, in frame from the first base. Sequencing was performed on PBMCs or T cells enriched from blood (not recorded which). The chain links TRBV5-1 with TRBJ1-4, with the D gene call left open. The sequence was collected from a man aged 25-45 years who had recovered from COVID-19. The DNA sequence follows: TGCGCCAGCAGCTTGGTTCCAGGTCCGGATGAAAAACTGTTTTTT. The translation is CASSLVPGPDEKLFF. The full variable domain, completed from the reference TRBV5-1 and TRBJ1-4 proteins outside the CDR3, reads KAGVTQTPRYLIKTRGQQVTLSCSPISGHRSVSWYQQTPGQGLQFLFEYFSETQRNKGNFPGRFSGRQFSNSRSEMNVSTLELGDSALYLCASSLVPGPDEKLFFGSGTQLSVL.